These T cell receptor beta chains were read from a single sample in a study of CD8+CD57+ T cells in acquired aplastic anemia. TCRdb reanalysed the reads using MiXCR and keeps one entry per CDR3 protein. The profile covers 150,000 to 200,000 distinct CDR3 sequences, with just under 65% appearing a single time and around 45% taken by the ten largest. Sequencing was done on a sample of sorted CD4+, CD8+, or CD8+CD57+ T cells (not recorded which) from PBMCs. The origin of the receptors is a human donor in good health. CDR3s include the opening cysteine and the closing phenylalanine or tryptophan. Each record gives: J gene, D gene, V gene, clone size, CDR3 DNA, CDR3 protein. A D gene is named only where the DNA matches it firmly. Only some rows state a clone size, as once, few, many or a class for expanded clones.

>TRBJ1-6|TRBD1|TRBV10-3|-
TGTGCCATCGCCGCACACGGGACAGGGAAGATTTCACCCCTCCACTTT
CAIAAHGTGKISPLHF
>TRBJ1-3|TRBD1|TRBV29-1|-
TGCAGCGTGGCCGGGACAGGGGCCGGAAACACCATATATTTT
CSVAGTGAGNTIYF
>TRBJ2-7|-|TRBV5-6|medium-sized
TGTGCCAGCTGCCCCCCAGGGGACACCTACGAGCAGTACTTC
CASCPPGDTYEQYF
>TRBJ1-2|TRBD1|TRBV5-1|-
TGCGCCAGCAGCTTGGACCTCACAGGGGGCAGTGGCTACACCTTC
CASSLDLTGGSGYTF
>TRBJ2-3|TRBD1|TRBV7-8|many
TGTGCCAGCGGGACAGGGAGCACAGATACGCAGTATTTT
CASGTGSTDTQYF
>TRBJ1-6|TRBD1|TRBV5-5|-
TGTGCCAGCAGCTTTACAGGGGAGGCACCCCTCCACTTT
CASSFTGEAPLHF
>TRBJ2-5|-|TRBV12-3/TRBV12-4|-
TGTGCCAGCAGTGAAGGGTTGGTGGCGGGATACCAAGAGACCCAGTACTTC
CASSEGLVAGYQETQYF
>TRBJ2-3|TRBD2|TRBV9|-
TGTGCCAGCAGCGTATGGCTAGCGGGAGGTGGGACAGATACGCAGTATTTT
CASSVWLAGGGTDTQYF
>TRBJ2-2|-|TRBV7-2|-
TGTGCCAGCAGCTTAGTGGGGCCTTTGGGAAACACCGGGGAGCTGTTTTTT
CASSLVGPLGNTGELFF
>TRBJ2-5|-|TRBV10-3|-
TGTGCCATCAGTGCCGTTCAAGAGACCCAGTACTTC
CAISAVQETQYF
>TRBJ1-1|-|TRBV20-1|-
TGCAGTGCTCGCTCGGGGGCAGGGCTGAACACTGAAGCTTTCTTT
CSARSGAGLNTEAFF
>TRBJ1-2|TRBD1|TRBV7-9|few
TGTGCCAGCAGCTTGGACAGGGACTATGGCTACACCTTC
CASSLDRDYGYTF
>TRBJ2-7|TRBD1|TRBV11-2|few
TGTGCCAGCAGCTACGGACAGGGCTACGAGCAGTACTTC
CASSYGQGYEQYF
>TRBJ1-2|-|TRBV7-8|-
TGTGCCAGCAACACGGGAGGGAATAGTGGCTACACCTTC
CASNTGGNSGYTF
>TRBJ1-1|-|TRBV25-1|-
TGTGCCAGCAGTGGTCCCGCCCCCAAGAGAAACACTGAAGCTTTCTTT
CASSGPAPKRNTEAFF
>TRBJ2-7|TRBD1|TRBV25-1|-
TGTGCCAGCAGTGAATTTGGACAGGCCAGGTCCTACGAGCAGTACTTC
CASSEFGQARSYEQYF
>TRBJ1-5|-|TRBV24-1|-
TGTGCCACCAGTTCTAAGGGGCTCAATCAGCCCCAGCATTTT
CATSSKGLNQPQHF
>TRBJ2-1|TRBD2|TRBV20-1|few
TGCAGTGCTAGAGATCAACTAGCGGGGCTGGATGAGCAGTTCTTC
CSARDQLAGLDEQFF
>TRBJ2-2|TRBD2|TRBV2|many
TGTGCCAGCAGTGATAGGGGGCGGGAGGGGAACACCGGGGAGCTGTTTTTT
CASSDRGREGNTGELFF
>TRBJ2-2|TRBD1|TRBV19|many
TGTGCCAGTACCGGGACAGCCACCGGGGAGCTGTTTTTT
CASTGTATGELFF
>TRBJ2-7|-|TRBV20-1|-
TGCAGCGCTCGTGACTTGACAAGCTCCTACGAGCAGTGCTTC
CSARDLTSSYEQCF
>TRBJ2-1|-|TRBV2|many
TGTGCCAGCAGGCTAGTCATCGAGCAGTTCTTC
CASRLVIEQFF
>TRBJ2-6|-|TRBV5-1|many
TGCGCCAGCAGCTTGGCCGGCAGGGAACTCTCCGGGGCCAACGTCCTGACTTTC
CASSLAGRELSGANVLTF
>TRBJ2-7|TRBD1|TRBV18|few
TGTGCCAGCTCACCACCAGGGGGCAAGTCCTACGAGCAGTACTTC
CASSPPGGKSYEQYF
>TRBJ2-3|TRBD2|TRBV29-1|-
TGCAGCGTTGAACCTAGCGGATCTTGGGCAGATACGCAGTATTTT
CSVEPSGSWADTQYF
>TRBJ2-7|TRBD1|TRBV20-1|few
TGCAGTGTCGGACAGGGACGGTACGAGCAGTACTTC
CSVGQGRYEQYF
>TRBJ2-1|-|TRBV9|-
TGTGCCAGCAGCGTAGGGCCCTCGAATGAGCAGTTCTTC
CASSVGPSNEQFF
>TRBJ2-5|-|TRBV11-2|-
TGTGCCAGCAGGCCCCCCGGCCAGTTGGCGGGAAGGGAGACCCAGTACTTC
CASRPPGQLAGRETQYF
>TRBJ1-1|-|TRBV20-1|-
TGCAGTGCTCTTCAGGGGCGAGCTTTCTTT
CSALQGRAFF
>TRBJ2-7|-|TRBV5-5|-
TGTGCCAGCAGCGGACCTCGGGGGCCAGGATCCTACGAGCAGTACTTC
CASSGPRGPGSYEQYF
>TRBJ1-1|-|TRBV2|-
TGTGCCAGCAGTGAGGAGGGAAGGGGAACTGAAGCTTTCTTT
CASSEEGRGTEAFF
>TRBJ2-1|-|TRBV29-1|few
TGCAGCGTTGAGGACTACAATGAGCAGTTCTTC
CSVEDYNEQFF
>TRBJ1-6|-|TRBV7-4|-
TGTGCCAGCAGCTCCGGCGGATCGGGGTGGAATTCACCCCTCCACTTT
CASSSGGSGWNSPLHF
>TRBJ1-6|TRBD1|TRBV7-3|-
TGTGCCAGCAGCTCGACAGGGTTTGGTAATTCACCCCTCCACTTT
CASSSTGFGNSPLHF
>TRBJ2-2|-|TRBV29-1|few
TGCAGCGTTGAAAGGGAAGGGGCCGGGGAGCTGTTTTTT
CSVEREGAGELFF
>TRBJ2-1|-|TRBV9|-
TGTGCCAGCAGCGTAGGCCCGGGGGGCGTGAATGAGCAGTTCTTC
CASSVGPGGVNEQFF
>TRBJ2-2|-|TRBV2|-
TGTGCCAGCAGTGAAGCGCTTCCGGGGACCGGGGAGCTGTTTTTT
CASSEALPGTGELFF
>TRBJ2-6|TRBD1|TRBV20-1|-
TGCAGTGCTAGAGCCACAGGGGCTGGGGCCAACGTCCTGACTTTC
CSARATGAGANVLTF
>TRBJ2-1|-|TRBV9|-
TGTGCCAGCAGCCCATCTGTGTACAATGAGCAGTTCTTC
CASSPSVYNEQFF
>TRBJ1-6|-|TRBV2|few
TGTGCCAGCAGTGAAGCTGAGATCTCCTATAATTCACCCCTCCACTTT
CASSEAEISYNSPLHF
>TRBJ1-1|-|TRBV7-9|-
TGTGCCAGCGCCCCGGGGGCCGTACGCGAAGCTTTCTTT
CASAPGAVREAFF
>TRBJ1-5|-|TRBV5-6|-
TGTGCCAGCAGCTTGGCTGGGAATCAGCCCCAGCATTTT
CASSLAGNQPQHF
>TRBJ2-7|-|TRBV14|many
TGTGCCAGCAGCTTTCAAAACTCCTACGAGCAGTACTTC
CASSFQNSYEQYF
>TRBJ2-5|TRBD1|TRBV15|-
TGTGCCACCAGCAGACAGGGGGCCCAAGAGACCCAGTACTTC
CATSRQGAQETQYF
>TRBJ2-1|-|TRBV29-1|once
TGCAGCGTTGAAGATCTAGGGTATACGACCTACAATGAGCAGTTCTTC
CSVEDLGYTTYNEQFF
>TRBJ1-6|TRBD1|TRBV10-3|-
TGTGCCACCGGGACAGAAGTTTCGGGGTCACCCCTCCACTTT
CATGTEVSGSPLHF
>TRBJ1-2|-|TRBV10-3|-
TGTGCCATCAGTGACATGGGCGGGAACTATGGCTACACCTTC
CAISDMGGNYGYTF
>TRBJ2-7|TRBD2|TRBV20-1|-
TGCAGTGCTAGAGATCAAGCGGGAGGGGAGTACGAGCAGTACTTC
CSARDQAGGEYEQYF
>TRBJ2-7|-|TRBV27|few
TGTGCCAGCAGTTTGGGTGCAGGTAGATCCTACGAGCAGTACTTC
CASSLGAGRSYEQYF
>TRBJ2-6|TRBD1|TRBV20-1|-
TGCAGTGCTAGACCGACAGGGCCTGGGGCCAACGTCCTGACTTTC
CSARPTGPGANVLTF
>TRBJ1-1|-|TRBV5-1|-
TGCGCCAGCAGCTTGGGGCAGGGGTTCAACGAAGCTTTCTTT
CASSLGQGFNEAFF
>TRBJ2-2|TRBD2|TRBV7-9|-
TGTGCCAGCAGCTTAAGACTAGCGGGGAACACCGGGGAGCTGTTTTTT
CASSLRLAGNTGELFF
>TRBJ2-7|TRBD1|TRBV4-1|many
TGCGCCAGCAGCCAAGGGCAGGGGGACCACGAGCAGTACTTC
CASSQGQGDHEQYF
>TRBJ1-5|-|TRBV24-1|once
TGTGCCACCAGTGATTCCCAGGGGTATAGCAATCAGCCCCAGCATTTT
CATSDSQGYSNQPQHF
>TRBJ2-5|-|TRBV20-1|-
TGCAGTGCTAGAGATGGGGACACCTGGTACCAAGAGACCCAGTACTTC
CSARDGDTWYQETQYF
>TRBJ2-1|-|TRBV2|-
TGTGCCAGCAGTTTAGCGCAGTGGAGCTCCTACAATGAGCAGTTCTTC
CASSLAQWSSYNEQFF
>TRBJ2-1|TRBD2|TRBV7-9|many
TGTGCCAGCAGCCCCCGGCTAGCGGGAGTGAGTAATGAGCAGTTCTTC
CASSPRLAGVSNEQFF
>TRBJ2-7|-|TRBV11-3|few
TGTGCCAGCAGGCGACAGGCGTACGAGCAGTACTTC
CASRRQAYEQYF